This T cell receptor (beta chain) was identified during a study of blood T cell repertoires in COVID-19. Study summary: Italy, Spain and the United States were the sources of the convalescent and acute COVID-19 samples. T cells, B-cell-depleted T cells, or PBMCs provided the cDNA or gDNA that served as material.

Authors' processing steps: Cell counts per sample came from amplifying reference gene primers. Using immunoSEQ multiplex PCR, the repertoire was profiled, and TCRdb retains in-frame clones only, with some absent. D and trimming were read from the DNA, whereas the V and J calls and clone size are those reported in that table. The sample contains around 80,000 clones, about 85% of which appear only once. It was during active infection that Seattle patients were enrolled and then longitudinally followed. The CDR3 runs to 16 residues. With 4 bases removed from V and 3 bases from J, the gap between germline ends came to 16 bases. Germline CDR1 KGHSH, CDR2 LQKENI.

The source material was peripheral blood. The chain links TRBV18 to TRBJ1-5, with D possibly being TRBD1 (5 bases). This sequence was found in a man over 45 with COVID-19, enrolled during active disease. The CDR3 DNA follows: TGTGCCAGCTCACGGAACCAGGGAAAGAACAATCAGCCCCAGCATTTT. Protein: CASSRNQGKNNQPQHF.